The T cell receptor (beta chain) under discussion was sequenced for a study of CD8 T cell repertoires and HIV-1 epitope variants. Study-wide background: Each of Twenty-five Gag and Nef epitope peptides stimulated a separate culture. Epitopes were three Gag families plus Nef HW9 and YT9. Controls were a CMV, EBV and flu peptide pool, Ebola AY9 negative control, and no-peptide well.

Trimming took off 0 bases at V and 0 bases at J, with 6 bases between the two ends. The CDR3 consists of 15 residues. Germline assignment: CDR1 LNHDA and CDR2 SQIVND (reference sequence). A word on this clone: No antigen is known for it.

Study results and limitations: Eight or nine antigen-specific TCR beta clonotypes were found; roughly six seemed cross-reactive to variants.

The protocol was immunoSEQ multiplex PCR, while the TCRdb copy is restricted to in-frame clones and leaves out a portion. The repertoire holds under 100,000 clones, over 70% seen once, with roughly 25% in the top ten. The sequenced material came from uncultured baseline CD8+ T cells from peripheral blood mononuclear cells (PBMCs). The receptor was isolated from a male donor with HIV. V gene TRBV19 combines with J gene TRBJ2-4, with D uncertain. The CDR3 nucleotides read TGTGCCAGTAGTATAGAAGGTCTAGCCAAAAACATTCAGTACTTC. This encodes CASSIEGLAKNIQYF.